This T cell receptor beta chain was identified in a study of Graves' ophthalmopathy and Graves' hyperthyroidism. This clonotype was observed a few times. Moderate-to-severe activity, CAS ≥3, NOSPECS ≥4 and a duration under 3 months were seen in donors with ophthalmopathy. None of the included patients had other autoimmune diseases, uncontrolled infections, pregnancy or lactation, as these led to exclusion. The authors isolated PBMCs from around 10 ml of fresh peripheral blood. The CDR3 covers 15 residues. Trimming took off 2 bases at V and 7 bases at J, with 17 bases between the two ends. The sequenced template was RNA, covering the TCR beta CDR3 region. First-round RT-PCR used HTBI primers; second-round multiplex PCR followed. Using its own MiXCR run on the multiplex PCR reads, TCRdb lists one record per CDR3 protein. The sample has about 48,000 distinct CDR3 sequences; roughly 52% are singletons.

This TCR was sampled from an adult man with Graves' ophthalmopathy. This chain joins TRBV12-3 or TRBV12-4 and TRBJ1-1; D may be TRBD1 (6 bases). Sequencing was performed on peripheral blood. This CDR3 reads CASSLRNRVIGEAFF. CDR3 DNA sequence: TGTGCCAGCAGTTTACGAAACAGGGTGATCGGTGAAGCTTTCTTT.